This T cell receptor (beta chain) was documented in a study of CD8 T cells in ankylosing spondylitis. The study, taken as a whole, reports: What appeared characteristic of ankylosing spondylitis blood was a TCR beta motif of fewer than ten highly homologous variants.

There are a few counts of this clonotype. Its antigen is undetermined. Via MiXCR, TCRdb re-called the 5' RACE reads, giving one row per CDR3 protein. The sample contains some 840,000 distinct CDR3 sequences, 10% to 15% of which appear only once. The sample taken for sequencing was blood, either unsorted or a sorted T cell fraction (not recorded which). The origin of this receptor is a male donor with ankylosing spondylitis.

DNA of the CDR3: TGTGCCAGCAGTTCCCGGGACAGGGTTTATAGCAATCAGCCCCAGCATTTT. This sequence encodes CASSSRDRVYSNQPQHF. The chain carries TRBV28 and TRBJ1-5; 9 nucleotides line up with TRBD1. The ends lost 4 bases at V and 0 bases at J; junction bases unmatched: 7. Germline CDR1 and CDR2: MDHEN and SYDVKM. The CDR3 extends over 17 amino acids.